This is a list of T cell receptor beta chains from one sample in a study of CD8 T cells in ankylosing spondylitis. One entry per CDR3 protein, called by TCRdb with MiXCR from the 5' RACE reads. The top ten hold around 20% of the sample, which has 670,000 or so distinct CDR3 sequences, around 20% seen once. The sequenced sample consisted of blood, either unsorted or a sorted T cell fraction (not recorded which). The receptor source for this set is a male donor with ankylosing spondylitis. CDR3s include the opening cysteine and the closing phenylalanine or tryptophan. D genes are given only for firm matches. Expanded clones get a size class; other rows say once, few or many, or leave the size out.

many	TRBJ1-5	TRBV7-2	13	NA	TGTGCCAGCAGCTTAGCGTCTGTTCAGCCCCAGCATTTT	CASSLASVQPQHF
NA	TRBJ1-1	TRBV12-3/TRBV12-4	12	NA	TGTGCCAGCAACGGGGGGGGTATCAAAGCTTTCTTT	CASNGGGIKAFF
NA	TRBJ2-7	TRBV18	13	NA	TGTGCCAGCTCACCGAGCAACTCCTACGAGCAGTACTTC	CASSPSNSYEQYF
NA	TRBJ2-1	TRBV4-2	15	NA	TGTGCCAGCAGCCACCTCTTGCGGGAAAGGGATGAGCAGTTCTTC	CASSHLLRERDEQFF
few	TRBJ2-7	TRBV9	16	TRBD2	TGTGCCAGCAGCGTAGAATGGACTAGCGGGGCAAACGAGCAGTACTTC	CASSVEWTSGANEQYF
many	TRBJ2-5	TRBV2	13	NA	TGTGCCAGCAGTGATTCGCGGGAAGAGACCCAGTACTTC	CASSDSREETQYF
NA	TRBJ2-7	TRBV28	17	NA	TGTGCCAGCAGTTTGGGGTTACCCGAATGGACTTCCTACGAGCAGTACTTC	CASSLGLPEWTSYEQYF
few	TRBJ2-3	TRBV5-1	15	TRBD1	TGCGCCAGCAGGGGGGACAGGGCATCGGCAGATACGCAGTATTTT	CASRGDRASADTQYF
few	TRBJ2-1	TRBV2	13	NA	TGTGCCAGCCCTCTTCGGGGGGCGGGTGAGCAGTTCTTC	CASPLRGAGEQFF
NA	TRBJ2-7	TRBV28	15	TRBD2	TGTGCCAGCACCAACGGGAGGGGGGCACCCTACGAGCAGTACTTC	CASTNGRGAPYEQYF
few	TRBJ1-6	TRBV6-4	10	NA	TGTGCCAGCAGTGCAGGACCCCTCCACTTT	CASSAGPLHF
NA	TRBJ2-3	TRBV10-1	17	NA	TGCGCCAGCAGTGAGAGGGGTACAGGGATCGGCACAGATACGCAGTATTTT	CASSERGTGIGTDTQYF
many	TRBJ1-2	TRBV5-1	16	TRBD1	TGCGCCAGCAGCCAAGAAGGGACAGGCGGAAACTATGGCTACACCTTC	CASSQEGTGGNYGYTF
few	TRBJ2-3	TRBV6-5	13	NA	TGTGCCAGCAGTTACCAGGGAACAGATACGCAGTATTTT	CASSYQGTDTQYF
few	TRBJ2-1	TRBV5-1	16	TRBD2	TGCGCCAGCAGCTCCGCGAGCGGGAGAGTAGTAAGTGAGCAGTTCTTC	CASSSASGRVVSEQFF
NA	TRBJ2-6	TRBV4-2	16	NA	TGTGCCAGCAGCCAGTCAGGGGTTGATGGGGCCAACGTCCTGACTTTC	CASSQSGVDGANVLTF
NA	TRBJ1-1	TRBV12-3/TRBV12-4	14	NA	TGTGCCAGCAGTTTCCTTGAGGCGGGCACTGAAGCTTTCTTT	CASSFLEAGTEAFF
few	TRBJ1-1	TRBV4-1	15	NA	TGCGCCAGCAGCCCCTCCCCTGCGGGGGACGGAGAAGCTTTCTTT	CASSPSPAGDGEAFF
NA	TRBJ2-7	TRBV6-5	14	NA	TGTGCCAGCAGTTACGGCAGGGAGGACTACGAGCAGTACTTC	CASSYGREDYEQYF
NA	TRBJ2-5	TRBV6-1	14	NA	TGTGCCAGCAGTGTTCGACCCCAGGTAGAGACCCAGTACTTC	CASSVRPQVETQYF
NA	TRBJ2-1	TRBV10-3	13	TRBD1	TGTGCCACCGCGGACAGGACCGAGGGTGAGCAGTTCTTC	CATADRTEGEQFF
few	TRBJ2-7	TRBV12-3/TRBV12-4	15	NA	TGTGCCAGCAGTTTAGTTGGGCAGGGAGGCAACGAGCAGTACTTC	CASSLVGQGGNEQYF
few	TRBJ2-1	TRBV7-9	16	NA	TGTGCCAGCAGCTTAGTGATGGGGGGGCCATACAATGAGCAGTTCTTC	CASSLVMGGPYNEQFF
few	TRBJ2-1	TRBV12-3/TRBV12-4	17	TRBD2	TGTGCCAGCAGTTTGATGAGTGGCGGGGGGGCCGGAAATGAGCAGTTCTTC	CASSLMSGGGAGNEQFF
few	TRBJ2-5	TRBV9	13	NA	TGTGCCAGCAGCGTGGGGGCACAAGAGACCCAGTACTTC	CASSVGAQETQYF
NA	TRBJ1-1	TRBV7-8	17	NA	TGTGCCAGCAGCTTAGGAAACAGGCCCACGGGGAACACTGAAGCTTTCTTT	CASSLGNRPTGNTEAFF
NA	TRBJ2-7	TRBV29-1	13	TRBD1	TGCAGCGTTGAGGGGGACAGGGGGCTCGAGCAGTACTTC	CSVEGDRGLEQYF
NA	TRBJ1-5	TRBV6-2/TRBV6-3	14	NA	TGTGCCAGCAGCCCCAAGAGGGTTGGTCAGCCCCAGCATTTT	CASSPKRVGQPQHF
NA	TRBJ2-7	TRBV7-2	15	TRBD2	TGTGCCAGCAGCTTAGGACTAGCGAGATCCTACGAGCAGTACTTC	CASSLGLARSYEQYF
few	TRBJ1-2	TRBV7-9	13	NA	TGTGCCAGCAGCTTAGCGGAGGACTATGGCTACACCTTC	CASSLAEDYGYTF
few	TRBJ2-1	TRBV7-3	14	TRBD2	TGTGCCAGCAGCCAAGCGGGAGGGGGTAATGAGCAGTTCTTC	CASSQAGGGNEQFF
NA	TRBJ2-7	TRBV7-9	15	TRBD1	TGTGCCAGCAGCCAAGGGACAGGGGGCGATTACGAGCAGTACTTC	CASSQGTGGDYEQYF
few	TRBJ1-6	TRBV5-1	15	TRBD1	TGCGCCAGCAGCGCTGGGACAGTATATAATTCACCCCTCCACTTT	CASSAGTVYNSPLHF
NA	TRBJ1-2	TRBV7-9	14	TRBD1	TGTGCCAGCAGCGTAGGACAGGGGGATTCTGGCTACACCTTC	CASSVGQGDSGYTF
NA	TRBJ1-4	TRBV12-3/TRBV12-4	13	NA	TGTGCCAGCATGTTATGGGGTGGGGAAAAACTGTTTTTT	CASMLWGGEKLFF
NA	TRBJ2-1	TRBV20-1	15	TRBD2	TGCAGTGCTAGAGCTTTCCAGCGGGAGGCCTTAGGGCAGTTCTTC	CSARAFQREALGQFF
many	TRBJ2-7	TRBV4-3	14	TRBD1	TGCGCCAGCAGCCAAGTCTGGGACAGGGGCGAGCAGTACTTC	CASSQVWDRGEQYF
NA	TRBJ2-3	TRBV29-1	17	TRBD2	TGCAGCGTTGTGGGGGGACTAGCGGGAGTGGCCTCCGATACGCAGTATTTT	CSVVGGLAGVASDTQYF
few	TRBJ2-7	TRBV6-2/TRBV6-3	14	TRBD2	TGTGCCAGCAGAATAACCGGGACTACCTACGAGCAGTACTTC	CASRITGTTYEQYF
NA	TRBJ1-2	TRBV10-2	13	NA	TGCGCCAGCAGTGAAGGGGGGTCCTATGGCTACACCTTC	CASSEGGSYGYTF
few	TRBJ2-5	TRBV7-2	15	TRBD1	TGTGCCAGCAGCACCTGGACAGGTGGTACTGAGACCCAGTACTTC	CASSTWTGGTETQYF